A single sample gave rise to the 21 T cell receptor beta chains below, sequenced in a study of technical replicates of blood from several donors. The protocol was immunoSEQ multiplex PCR, while the TCRdb copy is restricted to in-frame clones and leaves out a portion. The sample consists of fewer than 75,000 clones, roughly 93% of them appearing once. What was sequenced was T cells isolated from PBMCs. All receptors derive from a human donor in good health.

The chain couples TRBV29-1 to TRBJ1-1, with no clear D. The CDR3 has 15 residues. CDR1 is SQVTM, CDR2 ANQGSEA, per germline. Trimming shortened V by 1 base and J by 10 bases, and 22 bases separated the two germline ends. The CDR3 bases are TGCAGCGTTGAAGCGGCGCGCGGAGGGTCGAGGATAGCTTTCTTT. Amino acid sequence: CSVEAARGGSRIAFF.

The rearrangement joins TRBV5-4 to TRBJ2-1; 8 bases are shared with TRBD2. With V trimmed by 0 bases and J by 3 bases, 2 bases remained unmatched. This CDR3 has 15 residues. CDR1 and CDR2 (germline): SGHNT, YYREEE (reference sequence). CDR3 DNA sequence: TGTGCCAGCAGCTTGGTAACTAGCGGCTACAATGAGCAGTTCTTC. Translation: CASSLVTSGYNEQFF.

This rearrangement joins TRBV6-1 to TRBJ1-2; D possibly corresponds to TRBD1 (6 bases). The V gene's germline CDR1 is MNHNS and CDR2 SASEGT. V lost 3 bases to trimming and J lost 0 bases, with 11 bases between them. The CDR3 consists of 15 residues. The CDR3 loop is CASSDPRGANYGYTF. The DNA of the CDR3 is TGTGCCAGCAGTGACCCCAGGGGCGCTAACTATGGCTACACCTTC.

This sequence joins TRBV13 and TRBJ2-7; TRBD2 agrees at 7 bases. Germline V gives CDR1 PRHDT, CDR2 FYEKMQ (reference sequence). This CDR3 region has 14 residues. The V and J ends lost 5 bases and 0 bases, in that order; junction bases with no gene match: 4. For the CDR3, the DNA is TGTGCCAGCAGCCGCCGGGACTACTCCTACGAGCAGTACTTC. It yields the protein CASSRRDYSYEQYF.

The chain carries TRBV28 and TRBJ1-1; TRBD1 aligns across 9 bases. The CDR3 has 14 amino acids. V gave up 6 bases and J gave up 5 bases; unmatched junction bases: 7. Germline V gene lookup returns CDR1 MDHEN and CDR2 SYDVKM. This chain's CDR3 is CASRTGTGLTEAFF. Here the CDR3 DNA reads TGTGCCAGCAGAACCGGGACAGGGCTAACTGAAGCTTTCTTT.

The table lists this clone with a count of one. The chain combines TRBV4-1 with TRBJ1-5; TRBD1 aligns across 9 bases. The CDR3 is 15 residues long. Germline V lookup: CDR1 MGHRA, CDR2 YSYEKL. Trimming took 2 bases from V and 7 from J; bases not matched to a gene: 6. The CDR3 region is CASSQYEQGAQPQHF. Here the CDR3 DNA reads TGCGCCAGCAGCCAATATGAACAGGGGGCCCAGCCCCAGCATTTT.

The chain couples TRBV7-9 to TRBJ2-1, with 8 positions matching TRBD2. The CDR3 sequence is 14 residues long. Germline V gives CDR1 SEHNR, CDR2 FQNEAQ (reference sequence). Trimming at V came to 8 bases and at J to 7 bases, leaving 10 bases not matched to a gene. The DNA of the CDR3 is TGTGCCAGCGCCACCGGACTAGCAGTGAATGAGCAGTTCTTC. This translates into CASATGLAVNEQFF.

The V gene is TRBV27, the J gene TRBJ2-3, with 11 positions matching TRBD2. Germline CDR1 MNHEY, CDR2 SMNVEV (reference sequence). V lost 4 bases, J lost 5 bases, and 2 bases stayed unmatched. There are 14 residues in the CDR3. CDR3 region: CASSSLAGGDTQYF. CDR3 sequence (DNA): TGTGCCAGCAGTTCCCTAGCGGGGGGAGATACGCAGTATTTT.

The chain links TRBV6-1 to TRBJ1-1; TRBD1 is a possible D gene (6 bases). V lost 3 bases, J lost 10 bases, and 27 bases lay in between. Germline CDR1 reads MNHNS; CDR2 reads SASEGT. CDR3 size: 17 residues. CDR3 DNA sequence: TGTGCCAGCAGTGAGGTTTTAGGGGGAAGAGGGAACAAAGGAGCTTTCTTT. Translation: CASSEVLGGRGNKGAFF.

CDR3 region: CASAGPLRETQYF. CDR3 sequence (DNA): TGTGCCAGTGCGGGTCCATTGAGAGAGACCCAGTACTTC. This chain links TRBV28 with TRBJ2-5; D may be TRBD2 (5 bases). The CDR3 totals 13 residues. Germline CDR1 and CDR2: MDHEN and SYDVKM. Trimming removed 9 bases from V and 4 bases from J, with 15 bases in between. The full variable domain, rest sourced from reference TRBV28 and TRBJ2-5, is DVKVTQSSRYLVKRTGEKVFLECVQDMDHENMFWYRQDPGLGLRLIYFSYDVKMKEKGDIPEGYSVSREKKERFSLILESASTNQTSMYLCASAGPLRETQYFGPGTRLLVL.

The rearrangement links TRBV28 to TRBJ2-7; 7 nucleotides align to TRBD1. Unmatched junction bases numbered 6, after V lost 4 bases and J lost 6 bases. Germline CDR1 MDHEN, CDR2 SYDVKM. The CDR3 is 13 amino acids. The CDR3 DNA follows: TGTGCCAGCAGTTGGGGGACAGTAAGCGAGCAGTACTTC. Amino acid sequence: CASSWGTVSEQYF. Complete variable domain (other parts from reference TRBV28 and TRBJ2-7): DVKVTQSSRYLVKRTGEKVFLECVQDMDHENMFWYRQDPGLGLRLIYFSYDVKMKEKGDIPEGYSVSREKKERFSLILESASTNQTSMYLCASSWGTVSEQYFGPGTRLTVT.

The rearrangement links TRBV30 to TRBJ2-5; TRBD2 might be the D (5 bases). Germline-derived CDR1 and CDR2 are GTSNPN and SVGIG (reference sequence). The V gene lost 5 bases and the J gene lost 9 bases, with 10 bases spanning the gap. The CDR3 has 10 amino acids. The chain's CDR3 is CAWGVGAQYF. The CDR3 bases are TGTGCCTGGGGGGTCGGGGCCCAGTACTTC.

The rearrangement links TRBV28 to TRBJ2-5; TRBD2 aligns across 13 bases. V lost 7 bases, J lost 5 bases, and 7 bases stayed unmatched. Germline CDR1 reads MDHEN; CDR2 reads SYDVKM. The CDR3 totals 15 residues. The CDR3 region is CASNGLAGARETQYF. In DNA form, the CDR3 reads TGTGCCAGCAACGGACTAGCGGGAGCGAGGGAGACCCAGTACTTC.

This clone was recorded once. V is TRBV6-6 and J is TRBJ1-1, with D maybe TRBD1 (6 bases). Trimming removed 2 bases at V and 2 bases at J, with 15 bases between. This CDR3 region has 16 residues. In germline, CDR1 is MNHNY, CDR2 SVGAGI (reference sequence). The CDR3 nucleotides are TGTGCCAGCAGTTACCCGTGGGGGGGCCTTAACACTGAAGCTTTCTTT. This encodes CASSYPWGGLNTEAFF.

The chain couples TRBV5-1 to TRBJ2-1; D is unclear. The CDR3 runs to 11 residues. The V end was cut by 4 bases, the J end by 5 bases, with 4 bases between. Germline CDR1 and CDR2: SGHRS and YFSETQ. CDR3: CASSPHNEQFF. Written as DNA, the CDR3 is TGCGCCAGCAGCCCTCACAATGAGCAGTTCTTC.

The V and J genes are TRBV27 and TRBJ2-5, with TRBD2 as a possible D gene (6 bases). The CDR3 length is 14 residues. Between the trimmed V and J ends, which lost 7 bases and 4 bases, there was a span of 16 bases. Germline V gene sequence: CDR1 MNHEY, CDR2 SMNVEV (reference sequence). CDR3 sequence (DNA): TGTGCCAGCACCGGGAGAGGTCGCGGAGAGACCCAGTACTTC. Translating it yields CASTGRGRGETQYF.

In this sample, this clone turned up a few times. For the CDR3, the DNA is TGCGCCAGCAGTGAGCACCGGGGGGATTATATGAACACTGAAGCTTTCTTT. Protein: CASSEHRGDYMNTEAFF. The chain links TRBV10-1 to TRBJ1-1; D is possibly TRBD1 (5 bases). V was trimmed by 2 bases and J by 0 bases, leaving 16 bases between them. Per the germline V gene, CDR1 is WNHNN and CDR2 is SYGVQD (reference sequence). The CDR3 length is 17 residues.

The chain recombines TRBV4-1 with TRBJ1-4, with TRBD1 identical over 7 bases. The V and J ends lost 0 bases and 4 bases, in that order; junction bases with no gene match: 8. Germline loops: CDR1 MGHRA, CDR2 YSYEKL. The CDR3 totals 17 residues. The CDR3 is CASSQDSRDRFNEKLFF. The CDR3 DNA reads as TGCGCCAGCAGCCAAGACAGTAGGGACAGATTTAATGAAAAACTGTTTTTT.

J is TRBJ2-1 and V is TRBV28, with TRBD2 identical over 12 bases. J was trimmed by 10 bases and V by 4 bases; bases with no gene match: 17. The CDR3 sequence is 18 residues long. CDR1 MDHEN and CDR2 SYDVKM come from the germline V gene. Here the CDR3 reads CASSSNARSSGRAPEQFF. DNA for the CDR3: TGTGCCAGCAGTTCAAACGCCCGATCTAGCGGGAGGGCCCCCGAGCAGTTCTTC.

This clone has just one count. V usage is TRBV7-6 and J usage is TRBJ2-1; D is uncertain. The V gene lost 5 bases and the J gene lost 4 bases, with 9 bases spanning the gap. Germline CDR1 and CDR2: SGHVS and FNYEAQ. The CDR3 extends over 13 amino acids. The DNA of the CDR3 is TGTGCCAGCAGCCCAAACGCGTACAATGAGCAGTTCTTC. It translates to CASSPNAYNEQFF. The complete variable domain, with remaining parts taken from reference TRBV7-6 and TRBJ2-1, reads GAGVSQSPRYKVTKRGQDVALRCDPISGHVSLYWYRQALGQGPEFLTYFNYEAQQDKSGLPNDRFSAERPEGSISTLTIQRTEQRDSAMYRCASSPNAYNEQFFGPGTRLTVL.

CDR3 sequence reads: CASSPAPTGQKNIQYF. The CDR3 nucleotides read TGTGCCAGCAGTCCCGCCCCCACGGGACAGAAAAACATTCAGTACTTC. The V gene is TRBV6-4, the J gene TRBJ2-4; 7 positions match TRBD1. There are 16 residues in the CDR3. CDR1 is MRHNA and CDR2 is SNTAGT in the germline V gene. V was clipped by 5 bases and J by 4 bases; unmatched bases: 11.